Listed here are 5 T cell receptor beta chains from one sample, sequenced in a study of blood T cell repertoires in COVID-19 (dated by TCRdb to 2020 to 2022). Libraries were made using the immunoSEQ multiplex PCR assay. Drawn from immuneACCESS, this table holds only the in-frame rearrangements with V and J called that TCRdb kept. Clones are partly lost; checked studies trace under half to an unresolved V gene and leave the rest unexplained. Within this sample are fewer than 100,000 clones, with 65% to 90% of them counted one time only. 8.5% to 10% of the sample rests with the top ten. Sequenced sample: peripheral blood. Receptors originate from a man aged 45 to 65 with COVID-19, enrolled during active disease.

V usage is TRBV20-1 and J usage is TRBJ2-1, with TRBD2 matching over 7 bases. The V segment lost 3 bases and the J segment 13 bases; nucleotides outside the gene matches: 6. Germline V lookup: CDR1 DFQATT, CDR2 SNEGSKA (reference sequence). CDR3 length: 11 amino acids. In nucleotides, the CDR3 is TGCAGTGCTAGCTCTCGGGACTATCAGTTCTTC. It yields the protein CSASSRDYQFF.

J is TRBJ2-7 and V is TRBV6-2 or TRBV6-3, with TRBD2 matching 7 bases. The germline CDR1 and CDR2 sequences are MNHEY and SVGEGT. Trimming cost V 4 bases and J 5 bases; bases outside gene matches: 11. The CDR3 is 15 residues long. CDR3: CASSSRGGRTDEQYF. CDR3 sequence (DNA): TGTGCCAGCAGTTCGAGGGGCGGGAGAACTGACGAGCAGTACTTC.

This clone has just one count. The chain links TRBV19 to TRBJ2-4; 12 nucleotides align to TRBD2. Per germline, CDR1 LNHDA and CDR2 SQIVND (reference sequence). J lost 9 bases, V lost 3 bases, and 3 bases had no gene match. The CDR3 covers 14 residues. The DNA for the CDR3 is TGTGCCAGTAGTATCTCTAGCGGGAGGGCCATTCAGTACTTC. Its protein is CASSISSGRAIQYF.

The rearrangement uses TRBV12-1 and TRBJ2-3; the table's D call TRBD2 went unverified against the DNA. TRBV12-1 is a known pseudogene. The CDR3 is 18 residues long. In nucleotides, the CDR3 is TGTGCCAGCAGCTTCAGCGCTAGTAGAGACTCTAGCACAGATACGCAGTATTTT. Translated, it gives CASSFSASRDSSTDTQYF.

The chain recombines TRBV11-3 with TRBJ2-3, with a tentative D call TRBD2 (6 bases). V lost 5 bases to trimming and J lost 5 bases, with 17 bases between them. Germline assignment: CDR1 SGHNT and CDR2 YENEEA. The CDR3 loop spans 15 amino acids. In nucleotides, the CDR3 is TGTGCCAGCAGCCCCGGGGCGGGATGGGGAGATACGCAGTATTTT. This sequence encodes CASSPGAGWGDTQYF.